Below, 11 T cell receptor beta chains from the same sample are listed, as sequenced in a study of kidney transplant recipient with SARS-CoV-2 infection. TCRdb re-analysed the reads in MiXCR, keeping a single row per CDR3 protein. The data contain 200,000 to 300,000 distinct CDR3 sequences, about 30% of them singletons. The source was a blood sample, collected at baseline and between days 110 and 120 from a kidney transplant recipient. These receptors came from a male patient in his 30s who had COVID-19 and was a kidney transplant recipient. A share of the T cells may be of graft donor origin.

A note on this clonotype: A much larger clone differs by one base, so this may be a read error. The chain uses TRBV20-1 and TRBJ1-2; D ambiguous. CDR1 and CDR2 (germline): DFQATT, SNEGSKA (reference sequence). The CDR3 is 13 residues long. The CDR3 is CSAARAANCGYTF. CDR3 bases: TGCAGTGCCGCGAGGGCAGCTAACTGTGGCTACACCTTC.

The chain has TRBV9 and TRBJ2-2; the match to TRBD2 covers 8 bases. The length of the CDR3 is 15 residues. Germline-derived CDR1 and CDR2 are SGDLS and YYNGEE. Trimming removed 4 bases from V and 6 bases from J; junction bases left unmatched: 8. CDR3 nucleotides: TGTGCCAGCAGCTCCCGGACTAGCAGTGCCGGGGAGCTGTTTTTT. Its protein product is CASSSRTSSAGELFF. Full variable domain (remainder filled in from reference TRBV9 and TRBJ2-2): DSGVTQTPKHLITATGQRVTLRCSPRSGDLSVYWYQQSLDQGLQFLIQYYNGEERAKGNILERFSAQQFPDLHSELNLSSLELGDSALYFCASSSRTSSAGELFFGEGSRLTVL.

This clonotype was seen ten or more times. The chain combines TRBV6-5 with TRBJ1-5; unclear D gene. From germline, CDR1 is MNHEY and CDR2 SVGAGI. This CDR3 region has 15 residues. With 5 bases removed from V and 0 bases from J, the gap between germline ends came to 11 bases. The CDR3 region has the DNA TGTGCCAGCAGTGCAAGGAGCTATAGCAATCAGCCCCAGCATTTT. It translates to CASSARSYSNQPQHF.

This clonotype was detected many times. The V gene is TRBV5-1, the J gene TRBJ2-5; D may be TRBD1 or TRBD2 (7 bases each). There are 14 residues in the CDR3. CDR1 SGHRS and CDR2 YFSETQ come from the germline V gene. V lost 4 bases to trimming and J lost 1 base, with 11 bases between them. The CDR3 reads CASSQGGGQETQYF. The CDR3, as DNA: TGCGCCAGCAGCCAGGGGGGGGGCCAAGAGACCCAGTACTTC.

This clonotype came up many times. V gene TRBV24-1 combines with J gene TRBJ1-2; no clear D gene. CDR3 length equals 17 residues. Trimming removed 6 bases from V and 4 bases from J, with 23 bases in between. CDR1 and CDR2 from the germline V gene are KGHDR and SFDVKD. The CDR3: CATSTWDSTRKTYGYTF. The CDR3 nucleotides read TGTGCCACCAGTACGTGGGATAGTACCAGAAAGACCTATGGCTACACCTTC.

The table lists this clonotype with many counts. The rearrangement joins TRBV7-9 to TRBJ1-2; no clear D gene. From germline, CDR1 is SEHNR and CDR2 FQNEAQ (reference sequence). The CDR3 contains 17 residues. V gave up 5 bases and J gave up 4 bases, with 23 bases separating them. CDR3 sequence: CASSLDLYHGKTYGYTF. CDR3 sequence (DNA): TGTGCCAGCAGCCTGGATTTATACCATGGAAAGACCTATGGCTACACCTTC.

About this clonotype: Since a much larger clone is just one base distant, this may be a read error. The genes are TRBV5-4 and TRBJ2-2; TRBD1 aligns across 8 bases. The CDR3 loop spans 17 amino acids. Per the germline V gene, CDR1 is SGHNT and CDR2 is YYREEE (reference sequence). V lost 5 bases and J lost 3; bases outside the gene matches: 12. CDR3 amino acids: CASRPIAGTGYTGELFF. Here the CDR3 DNA reads TGTGCCAGCAGACCCATAGCTGGGACAGGCTACACCGGGGAGCTGTTTTTT.

On this clonotype: A much larger clone sits a single nucleotide away, making a read error possible. This chain links TRBV19 with TRBJ1-2; D is uncertain. The CDR3 is made up of 17 amino acids. Trimming shortened V by 5 bases and J by 4 bases, and 23 bases separated the two germline ends. Germline CDR1 is LNHDA and CDR2 is SQIVND (reference sequence). The CDR3 bases are TGTGCCAGTAGTCCCACCTCGACAAATCGAAGGACCTATGGCTACACCTTC. Translated, it gives CASSPTSTNRRTYGYTF.

This clonotype was observed at least ten times. This chain connects TRBV30 to TRBJ1-6, with D unclear. V was cut by 5 bases and J by 9 bases, with 17 bases left in between. Germline assignment: CDR1 GTSNPN and CDR2 SVGIG (reference sequence). CDR3 size: 14 residues. The CDR3 bases are TGTGCCTGGCGAAACAGACCACAAGGTTCACCCCTCCACTTT. Residues: CAWRNRPQGSPLHF.

On this clonotype: A clone one base away is much larger, so this may be a read error. V gene TRBV24-1 combines with J gene TRBJ1-2; no definite D call. V was shortened by 5 bases and J by 4 bases, with 22 bases between the two germline ends. This CDR3 is 17 amino acids long. The germline CDR1 and CDR2 sequences are KGHDR and SFDVKD. Here the CDR3 reads CATSVGISTRKAYGYTF. As DNA, the CDR3 is TGTGCCACCAGTGTTGGTATTAGTACCAGAAAGGCCTATGGCTACACCTTC.

The chain combines TRBV29-1 with TRBJ1-2; no firm D call. Trimming left V 4 bases short and J 4 bases short, with 22 bases between. The CDR3 sequence is 16 residues long. Germline loops: CDR1 SQVTM, CDR2 ANQGSEA. The CDR3 coding sequence is TGCAGCGTTGGGACCGGACTAGCACGAAAGACCTATGGCTACACCTTC. Protein product: CSVGTGLARKTYGYTF.